Here is one TCR beta chain with its context. Its specificity is not known. This entry is derived from a study of cytomegalovirus exposure and HLA in healthy donors. In the study overall: The Caucasian-associated ancestry cluster contained about 80% of the approximately 410 genotyped donors.

Vbeta (60) and Jbeta (13) primers were used in the PCR. Measured with immunoSEQ multiplex PCR; TCRdb has only the in-frame clones, and not every one. The sample has fewer than 200,000 clones; approximately 76% are singletons. CDR3 length: 13 amino acids. Germline V CDR1 and CDR2: MDHEN, SYDVKM. Trimming took off 6 bases at V and 2 bases at J, with 10 bases between the two ends. Study-wide points: Rare TCR sequences predominated, though certain public TCRs were found in many donors. In a later analysis, a genetic analysis reported fewer productive-TCR N-insertions in an Asian-associated ancestry cluster than the cohort average.

Sequenced: PBMCs. This TCR was sampled from a man between 60 and 75 years old in good health and CMV-seronegative. V and J are TRBV28 and TRBJ1-2, with a weak D call TRBD1 (5 bases). The CDR3 is CASSPGLNYGYTF. In nucleotides, the CDR3 is TGTGCCAGCAGCCCAGGGTTGAACTATGGCTACACCTTC.